This passage covers 29 T cell receptor beta chains from one sample sequenced in a study of graft-versus-host responses after intestinal transplantation. No antigen has been assigned to these receptors. Data came from immunoSEQ multiplex PCR; TCRdb stores just in-frame clones and leaves some out. The sample lists around 67,000 clones; approximately 87% were seen once. Sample: unstimulated CD4+ T cells sorted from spleen or lymph node cells, taken before transplant. The receptor source for this set is a human donor who was the organ donor for an intestinal transplant.

This clone was found once. The J gene is TRBJ2-3, the V gene TRBV5-1, with TRBD1 matching 9 bases. Germline lookup yields CDR1 SGHRS and CDR2 YFSETQ. The CDR3 is made up of 14 amino acids. V shed 6 bases and J 4 bases; nucleotides not matched to a gene: 6. Here the CDR3 DNA reads TGCGCCAGCACCGGGACAGGGATGCCAGATACGCAGTATTTT. Protein sequence: CASTGTGMPDTQYF.

V is TRBV10-3 and J is TRBJ2-1; TRBD2 matches 8 bases. CDR3 length equals 12 residues. Germline V lookup: CDR1 ENHRY, CDR2 SYGVKD. J lost 10 bases, V lost 4 bases, and 3 bases had no gene match. CDR3 DNA: TGTGCCATCAGTGCGCGGGGGGTCGAGCAGTTCTTC. Amino acids: CAISARGVEQFF.

The chain is built from TRBV12-2 and TRBJ2-3; TRBD1 is taken as the D call from the table, unchecked against the DNA. TRBV12-2 is a listed pseudogene. This CDR3 region has 16 residues. CDR3 in amino acids: CASRLLDTGVCHTQYF. In nucleotides, the CDR3 is TGTGCAAGTCGCTTACTAGATACAGGGGTGTGTCATACGCAGTATTTT.

V gene TRBV12-5 combines with J gene TRBJ1-1, with D hard to call. Trimming removed 5 bases from V and 7 bases from J, with 11 bases in between. The CDR3 spans 12 residues. CDR1 and CDR2 from the germline V gene are LGHNT and FRNRAP. Here the CDR3 reads CASGRPQHEAFF. The CDR3 DNA reads as TGTGCTAGTGGTCGTCCTCAACATGAAGCTTTCTTT.

V is TRBV5-5 and J is TRBJ2-1, with 8 nucleotides matching TRBD2. Germline V gene sequence: CDR1 SGHKS, CDR2 YYEKEE (reference sequence). V shed 4 bases and J 0 bases; nucleotides not matched to a gene: 3. The CDR3 totals 15 residues. The CDR3 nucleotides read TGTGCCAGCAGCCCCGGGACTAGCTCCTACAATGAGCAGTTCTTC. This translates into CASSPGTSSYNEQFF.

The chain has TRBV7-2 and TRBJ1-5; the match to TRBD1 covers 10 bases. CDR3 length equals 15 residues. Germline V gene data show CDR1 as SGHTA and CDR2 as FQGNSA. V lost 5 bases, J lost 4 bases, and 5 bases stayed unmatched. CDR3 sequence reads: CASSLRQGANQPQHF. For the CDR3, the DNA is TGTGCCAGCAGCCTCCGACAGGGGGCTAATCAGCCCCAGCATTTT.

The rearrangement links TRBV5-1 to TRBJ2-1; D is perhaps TRBD1 (5 bases). The CDR3 loop spans 14 amino acids. V lost 0 bases to trimming and J lost 9 bases, with 13 bases between them. Germline V gives CDR1 SGHRS, CDR2 YFSETQ. Here the CDR3 DNA reads TGCGCCAGCAGCTTGGTCCAGGGAAACACTGAGCAGTTCTTC. Translation gives CASSLVQGNTEQFF. Full variable domain (remainder filled in from reference TRBV5-1 and TRBJ2-1): KAGVTQTPRYLIKTRGQQVTLSCSPISGHRSVSWYQQTPGQGLQFLFEYFSETQRNKGNFPGRFSGRQFSNSRSEMNVSTLELGDSALYLCASSLVQGNTEQFFGPGTRLTVL.

J is TRBJ1-5 and V is TRBV7-8, with 9 positions matching TRBD1. Unmatched junction bases numbered 9, after V lost 1 base and J lost 2 bases. The CDR3 sequence is 18 residues long. Per germline, CDR1 SGHVS and CDR2 FQNEAQ. CDR3 bases: TGTGCCAGCAGCTTAGTATCCTCCCGGACAGGGGGCAATCAGCCCCAGCATTTT. It translates to CASSLVSSRTGGNQPQHF.

The chain employs TRBV7-2 and TRBJ1-3, with D possibly matching TRBD1 (5 bases). CDR1 is SGHTA and CDR2 is FQGNSA in the germline V gene. V was trimmed by 5 bases and J by 4 bases, leaving 15 bases between them. This CDR3 spans 15 amino acids. In DNA, the CDR3 is TGTGCCAGCAGCATACTGATCGGGGGGGGAAACACCATATATTTT. Encoded protein: CASSILIGGGNTIYF.

This chain joins TRBV21-1 and TRBJ2-4; TRBD1, as called in the table, went unchecked against the DNA. TRBV21-1 is a pseudogene locus. The CDR3 sequence is 10 residues long. In DNA form, the CDR3 reads TGTGCCAGCAGCACCAGGGGGAAGCGCTTC. It codes for CASSTRGKRF.

The V and J genes are TRBV27 and TRBJ2-1; D gene ambiguous. Germline V gene lookup returns CDR1 MNHEY and CDR2 SMNVEV (reference sequence). This CDR3 comprises 12 residues. V lost 6 bases, J lost 4 bases, and 7 bases lay in between. The CDR3 loop reads CASSGSYNEQFF. The CDR3, as DNA: TGTGCCAGCAGCGGGTCATACAATGAGCAGTTCTTC.

V gene TRBV6-5 combines with J gene TRBJ1-1, with D maybe TRBD1 (6 bases). The CDR3 sequence is 15 residues long. CDR1 is MNHEY and CDR2 is SVGAGI in the germline V gene. Trimming shortened V by 4 bases and J by 1 base, and 13 bases separated the two germline ends. The CDR3 protein is CASSLVTGKNTEAFF. CDR3 in DNA: TGTGCCAGCAGTTTAGTTACAGGGAAGAACACTGAAGCTTTCTTT.

In DNA form, the CDR3 reads TGCGCCAGCAGCTTGGGGGACACCTTCTATGGCTACACCTTC. It specifies CASSLGDTFYGYTF. The genes are TRBV5-1 and TRBJ1-2; D might be TRBD1 (6 bases). Germline V gene lookup returns CDR1 SGHRS and CDR2 YFSETQ. The CDR3 runs 14 residues. The V end was cut by 0 bases, the J end by 4 bases, with 10 bases between. Complete variable domain (other parts from reference TRBV5-1 and TRBJ1-2): KAGVTQTPRYLIKTRGQQVTLSCSPISGHRSVSWYQQTPGQGLQFLFEYFSETQRNKGNFPGRFSGRQFSNSRSEMNVSTLELGDSALYLCASSLGDTFYGYTFGSGTRLTVV.

The chain carries TRBV28 and TRBJ2-1; 9 bases fit TRBD2. This CDR3 region has 15 residues. Looked up from germline, CDR1 is MDHEN and CDR2 is SYDVKM. The ends lost 7 bases at V and 10 bases at J; junction bases unmatched: 14. The CDR3 DNA follows: TGTGCCAGCAACTCGGGACTAGCCTTGCGCCGAGAGCAGTTCTTC. It is translated as CASNSGLALRREQFF.

The chain recombines TRBV6-1 with TRBJ1-4, with unresolved D. Trimming took 2 bases from V and 8 from J, leaving 9 bases between them. The germline V gene has CDR1 MNHNS and CDR2 SASEGT. There are 13 residues in the CDR3. CDR3 coding DNA: TGTGCCAGCAGTGAAACGGTACGGGAAAAACTGTTTTTT. Translating it yields CASSETVREKLFF.

The DNA for the CDR3 is TGTGCCAGCAGCTTAGATCTTGTGGAAGCGCCGCGGAACACTGAAGCTTTCTTT. This translates into CASSLDLVEAPRNTEAFF. V gene TRBV11-3 combines with J gene TRBJ1-1; unclear D gene. This CDR3 region has 18 residues. V lost 0 bases and J lost 1, with 18 bases in between. CDR1 is SGHNT, CDR2 YENEEA, per germline.

This clone is a singleton in its sample. V is TRBV18 and J is TRBJ1-5; TRBD1 aligns across 8 bases. J gave up 4 bases and V 6 bases, and 5 bases lay outside the gene matches. The germline gives CDR1 KGHSH, CDR2 LQKENI. This CDR3 spans 14 amino acids. DNA for the CDR3: TGTGCCAGCTCTCCGGACAGGGCAAATCAGCCCCAGCATTTT. Translating it yields CASSPDRANQPQHF.

This clone was detected only a few times. The chain is built from TRBV5-5 and TRBJ1-4; D possibly corresponds to TRBD1 (6 bases). Germline assignment: CDR1 SGHKS and CDR2 YYEKEE (reference sequence). This CDR3 is built from 16 residues. Deletions cut 7 bases from V and 7 bases from J, with 23 bases between. DNA for the CDR3: TGTGCCAGCGGAGACGGGACACTTTACGAGAGTGAAAAACTGTTTTTT. This sequence encodes CASGDGTLYESEKLFF.

V gene TRBV9 combines with J gene TRBJ2-1; 10 positions match TRBD2. This CDR3 has 18 amino acids. The trim removed 0 bases at V and 0 bases at J, leaving 6 bases unmatched. Germline V gene lookup returns CDR1 SGDLS and CDR2 YYNGEE. The CDR3 DNA follows: TGTGCCAGCAGCGTAGGGCTAGCGGGGGCCCCCTCCTACAATGAGCAGTTCTTC. Its protein is CASSVGLAGAPSYNEQFF.

This chain connects TRBV5-1 to TRBJ1-2, with 7 nucleotides matching TRBD1. Unmatched junction bases numbered 12, after V lost 4 bases and J lost 3 bases. The CDR3 runs to 16 residues. Looked up from germline, CDR1 is SGHRS and CDR2 is YFSETQ. CDR3 region: CASSPRTGQDYYGYTF. CDR3 coding DNA: TGCGCCAGCAGCCCACGGACAGGACAGGACTACTATGGCTACACCTTC.

Only a few counts were recorded for this clone. The chain combines TRBV6-1 with TRBJ2-7; TRBD1 matches at 8 bases. The CDR3 loop spans 11 amino acids. Germline lookup yields CDR1 MNHNS and CDR2 SASEGT. This chain's CDR3 is CASSEAQGAEV. In DNA form, the CDR3 reads TGTGCCAGCAGTGAAGCGCAGGGGGCGGAGGTC.

V usage is TRBV5-4 and J usage is TRBJ2-1, with D possibly being TRBD2 (5 bases). This CDR3 region has 13 residues. Per germline, CDR1 SGHNT and CDR2 YYREEE (reference sequence). V was pared by 7 bases and J by 12 bases, with 20 bases between. The CDR3 protein is CASGSPSRTGQFF. The CDR3 DNA reads TGTGCCAGCGGATCTCCCTCACGGACTGGGCAGTTCTTC.

V is TRBV6-5 and J is TRBJ2-7; unclear D gene. The V gene's germline CDR1 is MNHEY and CDR2 SVGAGI. Trimming removed 5 bases from V and 4 bases from J, with 15 bases in between. This CDR3 comprises 14 residues. The CDR3: CASSPAGFRYEQYV. Written as DNA, the CDR3 is TGTGCCAGCAGTCCCGCCGGGTTCCGATACGAGCAGTACGTC.

In its sample, this clone was seen once. This chain uses TRBV11-1 with TRBJ2-1, with 12 nucleotides matching TRBD2. Per the germline V gene, CDR1 is SGHAT and CDR2 is FQDESV (reference sequence). The CDR3 runs 17 residues. V lost 4 bases, J lost 2 bases, and 6 bases stayed unmatched. CDR3 DNA sequence: TGTGCCAGCAGCTCAATCCGGACTAGCGGGACCTACAATGAGCAGTTCTTC. It is translated as CASSSIRTSGTYNEQFF.

V gene TRBV6-5 combines with J gene TRBJ2-7, with D perhaps TRBD2 (5 bases). This CDR3 comprises 14 residues. CDR1 and CDR2 from the germline V gene are MNHEY and SVGAGI. The V gene lost 4 bases and the J gene lost 3 bases, with 13 bases spanning the gap. The CDR3 bases are TGTGCCAGCAGTTTGTGGGGTGGAGGCTACGAGCAGTACGTC. Its translation is CASSLWGGGYEQYV.

The chain uses TRBV5-4 and TRBJ2-3, with TRBD2 as a possible D gene (6 bases). Germline CDR1 reads SGHNT; CDR2 reads YYREEE (reference sequence). V lost 0 bases, J lost 8 bases, and 13 bases lay in between. The CDR3 is made up of 14 amino acids. The CDR3 spells CASSLGGSEGTQYF. The CDR3 DNA reads as TGTGCCAGCAGCTTGGGAGGGTCGGAGGGTACGCAGTATTTT.

This clone was seen once. The V gene is TRBV7-8, the J gene TRBJ2-7; possibly TRBD2 for D (6 bases). With 6 bases removed from V and 7 bases from J, the gap between germline ends came to 10 bases. The CDR3 consists of 11 residues. Germline assignment: CDR1 SGHVS and CDR2 FQNEAQ. The CDR3 DNA reads as TGTGCCAGCAGTCGGGGGTGGGAGCAGTACGTC. It specifies CASSRGWEQYV.

V and J are TRBV4-2 and TRBJ1-4; 7 nucleotides agree with TRBD1. Unmatched junction bases numbered 17, after V lost 3 bases and J lost 7 bases. The CDR3 spans 18 residues. Germline CDR1 reads LGHNA; CDR2 reads YNFKEQ. In DNA form, the CDR3 reads TGTGCCAGCAGCCATCCCATCGTTGGACAGGCGGGAGGTGAAAAACTGTTTTTT. This encodes CASSHPIVGQAGGEKLFF.

The chain couples TRBV6-6 to TRBJ1-1, with D possibly TRBD1 on 5 matching bases. Trimming pared 0 bases from V and 0 bases from J, leaving 11 bases between. The CDR3 has 16 amino acids. CDR1 is MNHNY and CDR2 is SVGAGI in the germline V gene (reference sequence). CDR3 coding DNA: TGTGCCAGCAGTTACTCGCGGGGGGGGATGAACACTGAAGCTTTCTTT. Its translation: CASSYSRGGMNTEAFF.